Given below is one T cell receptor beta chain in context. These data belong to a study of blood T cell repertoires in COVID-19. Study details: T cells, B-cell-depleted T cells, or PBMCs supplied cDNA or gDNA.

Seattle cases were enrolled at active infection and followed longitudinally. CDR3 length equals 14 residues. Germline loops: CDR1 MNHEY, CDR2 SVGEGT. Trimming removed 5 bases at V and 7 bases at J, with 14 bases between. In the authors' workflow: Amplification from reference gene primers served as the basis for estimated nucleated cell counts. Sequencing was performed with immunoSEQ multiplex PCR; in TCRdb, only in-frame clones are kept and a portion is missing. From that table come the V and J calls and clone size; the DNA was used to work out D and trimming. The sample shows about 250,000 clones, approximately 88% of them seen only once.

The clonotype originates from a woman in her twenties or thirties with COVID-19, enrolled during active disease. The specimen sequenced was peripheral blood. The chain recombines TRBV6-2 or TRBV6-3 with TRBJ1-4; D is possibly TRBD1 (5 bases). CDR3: CASSQRGLVEKLFF. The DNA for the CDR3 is TGTGCCAGCAGTCAAAGGGGTCTGGTTGAAAAACTGTTTTTT.